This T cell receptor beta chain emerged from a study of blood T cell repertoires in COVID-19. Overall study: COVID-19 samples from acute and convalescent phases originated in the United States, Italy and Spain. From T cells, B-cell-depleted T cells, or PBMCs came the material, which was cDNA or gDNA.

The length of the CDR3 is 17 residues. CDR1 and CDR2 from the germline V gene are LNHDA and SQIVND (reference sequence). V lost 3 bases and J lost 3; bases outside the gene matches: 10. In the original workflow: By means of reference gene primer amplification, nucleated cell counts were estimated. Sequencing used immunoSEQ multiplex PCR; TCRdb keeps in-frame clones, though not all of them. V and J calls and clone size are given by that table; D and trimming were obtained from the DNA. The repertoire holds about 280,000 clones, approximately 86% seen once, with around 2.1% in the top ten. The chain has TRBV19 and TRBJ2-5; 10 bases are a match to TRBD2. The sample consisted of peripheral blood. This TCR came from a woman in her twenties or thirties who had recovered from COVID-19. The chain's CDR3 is CASSIPASGRGKETQYF. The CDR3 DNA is TGTGCCAGTAGTATCCCAGCTAGCGGGAGAGGTAAAGAGACCCAGTACTTC.